One sample yielded the 24 T cell receptor beta chains listed below, sequenced in a study of blood T cell repertoires in COVID-19. The data were produced by immunoSEQ multiplex PCR, yet TCRdb's version contains in-frame clones alone and is incomplete. This table has 450,000 or so clones, 80% to 90% appearing once. Sequencing was done on a sample of peripheral blood. These receptors all come from a man aged 18 to 30 with COVID-19, enrolled during active disease.

The V gene is TRBV15, the J gene TRBJ1-3; 10 bases match TRBD1. This CDR3 has 16 residues. Germline V gene lookup returns CDR1 LNHNV and CDR2 YYDKDF (reference sequence). Unmatched junction bases numbered 2, after V lost 1 base and J lost 2 bases. The chain's CDR3 is CATSRGGTGAGNTIYF. CDR3 DNA sequence: TGTGCCACCAGCAGAGGGGGGACAGGGGCTGGAAACACCATATATTTT.

The rearrangement uses TRBV5-1 and TRBJ2-5, with D possibly being TRBD2 (5 bases). Germline values: CDR1 SGHRS, CDR2 YFSETQ. Trimming cost V 0 bases and J 1 base, with 7 bases left between them. There are 14 residues in the CDR3. CDR3 DNA sequence: TGCGCCAGCAGCTTGGGGACTTTCCAAGAGACCCAGTACTTC. Translated, it gives CASSLGTFQETQYF. Full variable domain (outside the CDR3, taken from reference TRBV5-1 and TRBJ2-5): KAGVTQTPRYLIKTRGQQVTLSCSPISGHRSVSWYQQTPGQGLQFLFEYFSETQRNKGNFPGRFSGRQFSNSRSEMNVSTLELGDSALYLCASSLGTFQETQYFGPGTRLLVL.

This clone was observed once. The V and J genes are TRBV10-3 and TRBJ2-7; 10 positions match TRBD2. CDR1 and CDR2 (germline): ENHRY, SYGVKD. The V gene end was trimmed by 0 bases and the J gene end by 3 bases; junction bases not matched to a gene: 5. The CDR3 extends over 16 amino acids. The CDR3 bases are TGTGCCATCAGTGAGTCTCCCGGACTAGCGGACTACGAGCAGTACTTC. The encoded protein is CAISESPGLADYEQYF.

This rearrangement joins TRBV30 to TRBJ1-6; no clear D gene. This CDR3 has 12 residues. Germline-derived CDR1 and CDR2 are GTSNPN and SVGIG (reference sequence). Trimming took 5 bases from V and 7 from J, leaving 9 bases between them. The CDR3 region is CAWGYGNSPLHF. The DNA of the CDR3 is TGTGCCTGGGGATACGGGAATTCACCCCTCCACTTT.

The chain's CDR3 is CASSWIGTESSYEQYF. In DNA form, the CDR3 reads TGCGCCAGCAGCTGGATAGGGACAGAGAGCTCCTACGAGCAGTACTTC. The rearrangement links TRBV5-1 to TRBJ2-7; the match to TRBD1 covers 7 bases. Germline V CDR1 and CDR2: SGHRS, YFSETQ. CDR3 length: 16 amino acids. V shed 3 bases and J 0 bases; nucleotides not matched to a gene: 9.

The J gene is TRBJ2-4, the V gene TRBV5-1; TRBD1 might be the D (6 bases). Germline lookup yields CDR1 SGHRS and CDR2 YFSETQ. The CDR3 spans 15 residues. The germline V and J ends were trimmed by 4 bases and 6 bases, with 17 bases remaining between them. The CDR3 region has the DNA TGCGCCAGCAGCGGGGGCCGCGAGGCCGGAAACATTCAGTACTTC. This codes for CASSGGREAGNIQYF.

The J gene is TRBJ2-3, the V gene TRBV5-4, with 14 positions matching TRBD2. The V segment lost 0 bases and the J segment 11 bases; nucleotides outside the gene matches: 5. Per germline, CDR1 SGHNT and CDR2 YYREEE (reference sequence). The CDR3 contains 15 residues. The CDR3 protein is CASSLGLAGGPGQYF. CDR3 DNA: TGTGCCAGCAGCTTGGGACTAGCGGGGGGGCCGGGGCAGTATTTT.

The CDR3 loop is CASSLQGGSNYGYTF. The CDR3 DNA reads as TGTGCCAGCAGCTTACAGGGGGGTTCTAACTATGGCTACACCTTC. J is TRBJ1-2 and V is TRBV5-4; 8 bases are a match to TRBD1. Trimming took 2 bases from V and 0 from J; bases not matched to a gene: 3. In germline, CDR1 is SGHNT, CDR2 YYREEE (reference sequence). CDR3 length: 15 amino acids.

This chain connects TRBV5-4 to TRBJ2-2; D is undetermined. CDR3 size: 15 residues. Between the trimmed V and J ends, which lost 5 bases and 8 bases, there was a span of 19 bases. Per germline, CDR1 SGHNT and CDR2 YYREEE (reference sequence). CDR3 DNA sequence: TGTGCCAGCAGTTCTGATACGGCGGCCGTGGGGGAGCTGTTTTTT. Protein product: CASSSDTAAVGELFF.

This rearrangement joins TRBV6-5 to TRBJ2-7; possibly TRBD2 for D (7 bases). Germline assignment: CDR1 MNHEY and CDR2 SVGAGI. The CDR3 sequence is 14 residues long. V was cut by 8 bases and J by 2 bases, with 16 bases left in between. The CDR3 region is CASRRGGSAYEQYF. CDR3 DNA sequence: TGTGCCAGCCGGCGCGGGGGCAGCGCCTACGAGCAGTACTTC.

The V and J genes are TRBV14 and TRBJ2-7; 11 bases fit TRBD2. CDR1 and CDR2 from the germline V gene are SGHDN and FVKESK. The CDR3 runs to 15 residues. The V gene end was trimmed by 4 bases and the J gene end by 6 bases; junction bases not matched to a gene: 8. CDR3 sequence reads: CASSLLLAGESEQYF. In DNA, the CDR3 is TGTGCCAGCAGCCTTTTACTAGCGGGAGAATCCGAGCAGTACTTC. Together with reference TRBV14 and TRBJ2-7, the CDR3 gives the full variable domain: EAGVTQFPSHSVIEKGQTVTLRCDPISGHDNLYWYRRVMGKEIKFLLHFVKESKQDESGMPNNRFLAERTGGTYSTLKVQPAELEDSGVYFCASSLLLAGESEQYFGPGTRLTVT.

The V gene is TRBV19, the J gene TRBJ2-7; D might be TRBD1 (6 bases). There are 16 residues in the CDR3. Germline assignment: CDR1 LNHDA and CDR2 SQIVND (reference sequence). Trimming pared 6 bases from V and 4 bases from J, leaving 22 bases between. The CDR3 DNA sequence: TGTGCCAGTAGCCCTTTTTCGACCGGGACATCATACGAGCAGTACTTC. It is translated as CASSPFSTGTSYEQYF.

The gene calls are TRBV7-9 and TRBJ1-5; D unresolved. There are 13 residues in the CDR3. Per the germline V gene, CDR1 is SEHNR and CDR2 is FQNEAQ (reference sequence). Deletions cut 5 bases from V and 0 bases from J, with 5 bases between. The CDR3 is CASSQDSNQPQHF. The CDR3 DNA reads TGTGCCAGCAGCCAGGATAGCAATCAGCCCCAGCATTTT. Filled out from reference TRBV7-9 and TRBJ1-5, the complete variable domain reads DTGVSQNPRHKITKRGQNVTFRCDPISEHNRLYWYRQTLGQGPEFLTYFQNEAQLEKSRLLSDRFSAERPKGSFSTLEIQRTEQGDSAMYLCASSQDSNQPQHFGDGTRLSIL.

V and J are TRBV3-1 (or the pseudogene TRBV3-2) and TRBJ2-7; TRBD2 might be the D (6 bases). Germline V gene lookup returns CDR1 LGHDT and CDR2 YNNKEL (reference sequence). V lost 4 bases and J 3 bases, leaving 13 bases between the germline ends. The CDR3 is 14 amino acids. This chain's CDR3 is CASSLGGGFYEQYF. CDR3 DNA: TGTGCCAGCAGCCTGGGTGGAGGGTTCTACGAGCAGTACTTC.

This chain uses TRBV7-8 with TRBJ2-2, with TRBD1 matching over 10 bases. The J segment lost 5 bases and the V segment lost 5 bases, leaving 8 bases of the junction unmatched. Germline V gives CDR1 SGHVS, CDR2 FQNEAQ. This CDR3 has 16 amino acids. CDR3: CASSLGWTGGTGELFF. The CDR3 DNA is TGTGCCAGCAGCCTAGGATGGACAGGGGGTACCGGGGAGCTGTTTTTT.

The V call is TRBV5-1, the J call TRBJ2-1; TRBD2 aligns across 7 bases. Trimming cost V 4 bases and J 9 bases; bases outside gene matches: 1. Germline assignment: CDR1 SGHRS and CDR2 YFSETQ. This CDR3 has 11 residues. Written as DNA, the CDR3 is TGCGCCAGCAGCCCGGGAGGTGAGCAGTTCTTC. This gives the protein CASSPGGEQFF.

The chain joins TRBV7-2 to TRBJ2-2, with D perhaps matching TRBD1 (7 bases). This CDR3 contains 15 residues. V was shortened by 6 bases and J by 6 bases, with 17 bases between the two germline ends. CDR1 and CDR2 (germline): SGHTA, FQGNSA. For the CDR3, the DNA is TGTGCCAGCAGACGGCAGGGGGGAGTAGCCGGGGAGCTGTTTTTT. Translated, it gives CASRRQGGVAGELFF. Combining the CDR3 with reference TRBV7-2 and TRBJ2-2 gives the whole variable domain GAGVSQSPSNKVTEKGKDVELRCDPISGHTALYWYRQSLGQGLEFLIYFQGNSAPDKSGLPSDRFSAERTGGSVSTLTIQRTQQEDSAVYLCASRRQGGVAGELFFGEGSRLTVL.

The CDR3 coding sequence is TGTGCCAGCAGTCGAACACCGCCCCCCTATAATTCACCCCTCCACTTT. Protein sequence: CASSRTPPPYNSPLHF. The rearrangement links TRBV6-6 to TRBJ1-6; D call uncertain. CDR1 is MNHNY and CDR2 is SVGAGI in the germline V gene (reference sequence). Trimming took 5 bases from V and 2 from J, leaving 13 bases between them. The CDR3 length is 16 residues.

The V call is TRBV27, the J call TRBJ2-7; 7 bases align to TRBD1. Germline CDR1 is MNHEY and CDR2 is SMNVEV (reference sequence). After removal of 5 bases from V and 7 bases from J, the junction contained 8 bases not matched to a gene. The length of the CDR3 is 13 residues. CDR3 DNA sequence: TGTGCCAGCAGTAGACAGGGAGTGTGGGAGCAGTACTTC. This sequence encodes CASSRQGVWEQYF.

This chain links TRBV7-9 with TRBJ2-3; 10 positions match TRBD1. There are 16 residues in the CDR3. CDR1 and CDR2 from the germline V gene are SEHNR and FQNEAQ (reference sequence). With V trimmed by 5 bases and J by 4 bases, 9 bases remained unmatched. This chain's CDR3 is CASSASGTGVADTQYF. The CDR3 nucleotides are TGTGCCAGCAGCGCCTCCGGGACAGGGGTGGCAGATACGCAGTATTTT.

The J gene is TRBJ2-1, the V gene TRBV9, with 11 nucleotides matching TRBD2. Germline CDR1 SGDLS, CDR2 YYNGEE. CDR3 length: 16 residues. Losses at the gene ends were 3 bases for V and 4 bases for J; bases not matched to a gene: 6. The CDR3 nucleotides read TGTGCCAGCAGCGCCCTAGCGGGGGGTGGTTACAATGAGCAGTTCTTC. Translation gives CASSALAGGGYNEQFF.

The chain has TRBV6-5 and TRBJ1-4, with TRBD1 as a possible D gene (6 bases). This CDR3 comprises 15 residues. CDR1 and CDR2 (germline): MNHEY, SVGAGI. V was clipped by 4 bases and J by 8 bases, with 17 bases between them. The CDR3 is CASSFNRVKDEKLFF. DNA for the CDR3: TGTGCCAGCAGTTTCAACAGGGTGAAGGACGAAAAACTGTTTTTT.

The V and J genes are TRBV7-2 and TRBJ1-1; 7 nucleotides align to TRBD1. The CDR3 covers 14 residues. The J segment lost 3 bases and the V segment lost 2 bases, leaving 3 bases of the junction unmatched. Germline V gives CDR1 SGHTA, CDR2 FQGNSA. CDR3: CASSLLQGYTEAFF. The CDR3 DNA follows: TGTGCCAGCAGCTTACTACAGGGGTACACTGAAGCTTTCTTT.

As to this clone: A junction boundary mismatches the germline segment, possibly from a read error. The chain uses TRBV2 and TRBJ2-5; D tentatively fits TRBD1 or TRBD2 (5 bases each). This CDR3 has 12 residues. Germline V gives CDR1 SNHLY, CDR2 FYNNEI. DNA of the CDR3: TGTGCCAGCAGAGAAGAGGGGGAGACCCAGTACTTC. This encodes CASREEGETQYF.